This T cell receptor (beta chain) was sequenced in a study of cytomegalovirus exposure and HLA in healthy donors. Study observations and caveats: When analyzed later, the rates of TCR association showed variation by HLA locus, with DRB1 the most and HLA-C the fewest. HLA alleles were associated with 16,951 TCR beta sequences in a later analysis at 0.05 false discovery rate.

The CDR3 contains 17 residues. The germline CDR1 and CDR2 sequences are ENHRY and SYGVKD. The ends lost 3 bases at V and 3 bases at J; junction bases unmatched: 3. Turning to this clone: Antigen unknown.

In the PCR, 60 Vbeta and 13 Jbeta primers were used. Using immunoSEQ multiplex PCR, the repertoire was profiled, and TCRdb retains in-frame clones only, with some absent. The table records 70,000 or so clones, around three quarters of them present only once. The sequenced sample was PBMCs. This chain uses TRBV10-3 with TRBJ2-1; 15 positions agree with TRBD2. The receptor's source is a man aged 18 to 30 in good health and CMV-seropositive. The CDR3 DNA is TGTGCCATCAGTGACGGGACTAGCGGGGGGAACTACAATGAGCAGTTCTTC. This sequence encodes CAISDGTSGGNYNEQFF.